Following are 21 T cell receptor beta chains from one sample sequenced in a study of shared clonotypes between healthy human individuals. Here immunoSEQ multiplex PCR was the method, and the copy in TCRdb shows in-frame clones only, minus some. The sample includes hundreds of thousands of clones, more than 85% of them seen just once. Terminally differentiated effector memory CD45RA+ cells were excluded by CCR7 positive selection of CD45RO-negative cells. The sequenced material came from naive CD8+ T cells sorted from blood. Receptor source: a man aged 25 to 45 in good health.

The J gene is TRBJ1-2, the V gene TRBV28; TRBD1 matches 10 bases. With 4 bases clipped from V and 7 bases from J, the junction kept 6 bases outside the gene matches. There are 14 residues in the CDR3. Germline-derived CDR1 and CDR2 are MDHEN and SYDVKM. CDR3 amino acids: CASSSRQGASGYTF. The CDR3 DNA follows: TGTGCCAGCAGTTCTCGACAGGGGGCAAGTGGCTACACCTTC.

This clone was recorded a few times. The CDR3 sequence: CASSYAGELFF. CDR3 in DNA: TGTGCCAGCAGTTACGCCGGGGAGCTGTTTTTT. The V gene is TRBV6-5, the J gene TRBJ2-2; the D is unclear. Germline V CDR1 and CDR2: MNHEY, SVGAGI. V was shortened by 2 bases and J by 6 bases, with 1 base between the two germline ends. This CDR3 is 11 amino acids long.

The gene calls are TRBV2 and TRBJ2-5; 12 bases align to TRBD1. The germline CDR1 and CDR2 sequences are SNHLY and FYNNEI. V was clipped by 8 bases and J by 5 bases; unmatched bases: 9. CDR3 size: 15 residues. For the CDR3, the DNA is TGTGCCAGCGGCGGGACAGGGGGCCTTGGGGAGACCCAGTACTTC. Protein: CASGGTGGLGETQYF.

CDR3 bases: TGCGCCAGCAGTGAGTCCCCAGCGTCTAGCACAGATACGCAGTATTTT. Translated, it gives CASSESPASSTDTQYF. The chain uses TRBV10-1 and TRBJ2-3, with D unclear. The CDR3 spans 16 residues. V lost 0 bases and J 0 bases, leaving 10 bases between the germline ends. Germline loops: CDR1 WNHNN, CDR2 SYGVQD (reference sequence).

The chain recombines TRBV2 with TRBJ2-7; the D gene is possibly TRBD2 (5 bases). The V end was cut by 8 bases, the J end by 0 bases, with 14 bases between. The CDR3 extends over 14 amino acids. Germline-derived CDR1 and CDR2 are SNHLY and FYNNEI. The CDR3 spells CASPGRSGSYEQYF. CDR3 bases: TGTGCCAGCCCCGGCAGGAGCGGCTCCTACGAGCAGTACTTC.

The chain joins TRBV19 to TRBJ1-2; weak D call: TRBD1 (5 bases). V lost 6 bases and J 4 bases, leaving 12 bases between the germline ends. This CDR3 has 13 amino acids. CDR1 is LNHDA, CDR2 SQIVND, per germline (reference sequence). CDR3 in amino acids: CASSPEGIYGYTF. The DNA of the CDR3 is TGTGCCAGTAGCCCCGAGGGGATCTATGGCTACACCTTC.

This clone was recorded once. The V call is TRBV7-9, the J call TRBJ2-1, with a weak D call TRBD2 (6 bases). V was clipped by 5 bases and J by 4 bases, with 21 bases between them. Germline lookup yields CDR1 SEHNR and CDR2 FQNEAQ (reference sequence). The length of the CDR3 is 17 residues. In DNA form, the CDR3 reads TGTGCCAGCAGCCGAGACGTGGCGGGGCTTCATTACAATGAGCAGTTCTTC. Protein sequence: CASSRDVAGLHYNEQFF.

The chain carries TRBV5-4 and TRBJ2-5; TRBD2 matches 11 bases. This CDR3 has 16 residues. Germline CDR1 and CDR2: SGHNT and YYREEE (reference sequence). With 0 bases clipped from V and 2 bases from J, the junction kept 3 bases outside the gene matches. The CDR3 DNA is TGTGCCAGCAGCTTGGAGGGACTAGCGGTACAAGAGACCCAGTACTTC. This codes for CASSLEGLAVQETQYF.

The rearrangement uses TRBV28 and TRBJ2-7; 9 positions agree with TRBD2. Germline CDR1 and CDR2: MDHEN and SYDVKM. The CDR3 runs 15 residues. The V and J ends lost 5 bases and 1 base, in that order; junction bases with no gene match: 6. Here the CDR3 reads CASSHSGSVSYEQYF. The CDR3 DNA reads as TGTGCCAGCAGTCATAGCGGGAGCGTATCCTACGAGCAGTACTTC.

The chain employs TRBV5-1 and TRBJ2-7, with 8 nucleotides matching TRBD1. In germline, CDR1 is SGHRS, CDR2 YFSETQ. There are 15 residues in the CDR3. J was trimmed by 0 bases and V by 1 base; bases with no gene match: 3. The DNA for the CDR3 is TGCGCCAGCAGCTTGAGTGACAGGGGCTCCTACGAGCAGTACTTC. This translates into CASSLSDRGSYEQYF.

CDR3 DNA: TGTGCCAGCATGGGGCTCGATATAGACGGCTACGAGCAGTACTTC. Its protein is CASMGLDIDGYEQYF. The rearrangement joins TRBV11-2 to TRBJ2-7; D might be TRBD1 (5 bases). CDR1 SGHAT and CDR2 FQNNGV come from the germline V gene. The CDR3 runs 15 residues. V lost 7 bases to trimming and J lost 3 bases, with 19 bases between them.

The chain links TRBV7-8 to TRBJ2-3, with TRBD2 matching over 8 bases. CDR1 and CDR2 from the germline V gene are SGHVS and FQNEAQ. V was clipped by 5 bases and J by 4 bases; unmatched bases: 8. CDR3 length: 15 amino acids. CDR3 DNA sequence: TGTGCCAGCAGCGGGGGAGCGGGAGCCCCAGATACGCAGTATTTT. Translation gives CASSGGAGAPDTQYF.

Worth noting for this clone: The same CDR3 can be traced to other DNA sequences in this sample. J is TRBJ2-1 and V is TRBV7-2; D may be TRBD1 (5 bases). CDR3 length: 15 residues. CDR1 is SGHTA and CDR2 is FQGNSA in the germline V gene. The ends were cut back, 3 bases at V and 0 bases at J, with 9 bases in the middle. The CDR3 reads CASSFDSSSYNEQFF. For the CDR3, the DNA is TGTGCCAGCAGCTTCGACAGCAGCTCCTACAATGAGCAGTTCTTC.

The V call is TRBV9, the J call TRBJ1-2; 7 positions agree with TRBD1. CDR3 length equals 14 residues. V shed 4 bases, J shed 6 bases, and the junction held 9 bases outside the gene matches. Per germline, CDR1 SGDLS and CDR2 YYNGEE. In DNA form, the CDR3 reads TGTGCCAGCAGCATTACAGGGGTAAGAGATGGCTACACCTTC. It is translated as CASSITGVRDGYTF.

In DNA form, the CDR3 reads TGTGCCAGCAGCGCCGACCTTGGGGCCAACGTCCTGACTTTC. It is translated as CASSADLGANVLTF. The chain links TRBV9 to TRBJ2-6; D uncertain. The CDR3 length is 14 residues. Germline CDR1 reads SGDLS; CDR2 reads YYNGEE. V was trimmed by 3 bases and J by 3 bases, leaving 7 bases between them.

This CDR3 reads CASSQEVGLAGGVGEQFF. CDR3 nucleotides: TGCGCCAGCAGCCAAGAAGTTGGGCTAGCGGGAGGGGTGGGTGAGCAGTTCTTC. V usage is TRBV4-3 and J usage is TRBJ2-1; 12 bases are shared with TRBD2. Germline CDR1 reads LGHNA; CDR2 reads YSLEER. V lost 0 bases, J lost 9 bases, and 12 bases stayed unmatched. The CDR3 totals 18 residues.

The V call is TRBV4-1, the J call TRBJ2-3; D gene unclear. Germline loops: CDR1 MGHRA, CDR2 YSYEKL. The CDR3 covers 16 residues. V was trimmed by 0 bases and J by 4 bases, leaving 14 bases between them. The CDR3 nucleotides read TGCGCCAGCAGCCAAGATTTCGTTAGTACCGCAGATACGCAGTATTTT. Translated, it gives CASSQDFVSTADTQYF.

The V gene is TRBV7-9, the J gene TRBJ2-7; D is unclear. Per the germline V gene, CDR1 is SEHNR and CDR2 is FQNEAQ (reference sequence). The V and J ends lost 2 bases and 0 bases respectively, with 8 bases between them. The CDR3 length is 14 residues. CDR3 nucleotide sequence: TGTGCCAGCAGCTTAACGAGTTCCTCCTACGAGCAGTACTTC. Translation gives CASSLTSSSYEQYF.

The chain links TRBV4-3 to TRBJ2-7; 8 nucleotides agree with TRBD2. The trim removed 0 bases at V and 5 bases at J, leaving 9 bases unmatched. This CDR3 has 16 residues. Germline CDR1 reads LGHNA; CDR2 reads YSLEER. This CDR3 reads CASSQDLGLAGHEQYF. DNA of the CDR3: TGCGCCAGCAGCCAAGATCTAGGACTAGCTGGCCACGAGCAGTACTTC.

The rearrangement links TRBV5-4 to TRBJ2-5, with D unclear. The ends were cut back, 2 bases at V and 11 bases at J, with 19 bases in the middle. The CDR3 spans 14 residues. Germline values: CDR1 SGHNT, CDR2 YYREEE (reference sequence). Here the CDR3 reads CASSFGSDFSPQYF. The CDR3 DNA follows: TGTGCCAGCAGCTTTGGCAGCGATTTTAGTCCGCAGTACTTC. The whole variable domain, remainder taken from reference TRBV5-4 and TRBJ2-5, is ETGVTQSPTHLIKTRGQQVTLRCSSQSGHNTVSWYQQALGQGPQFIFQYYREEENGRGNFPPRFSGLQFPNYSSELNVNALELDDSALYLCASSFGSDFSPQYFGPGTRLLVL.

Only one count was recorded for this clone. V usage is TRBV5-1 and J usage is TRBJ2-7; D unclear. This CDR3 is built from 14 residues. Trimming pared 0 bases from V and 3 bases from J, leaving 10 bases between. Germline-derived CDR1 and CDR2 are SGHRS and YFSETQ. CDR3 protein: CASSLAVGIYEQYF. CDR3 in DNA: TGCGCCAGCAGCTTGGCCGTGGGGATCTACGAGCAGTACTTC. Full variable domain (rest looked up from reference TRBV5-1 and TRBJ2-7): KAGVTQTPRYLIKTRGQQVTLSCSPISGHRSVSWYQQTPGQGLQFLFEYFSETQRNKGNFPGRFSGRQFSNSRSEMNVSTLELGDSALYLCASSLAVGIYEQYFGPGTRLTVT.